A single sample is the source of the 3 T cell receptor beta chains below, sequenced in a study of tumor-infiltrating T cells and Merkel cell polyomavirus. Overall study context: The T cells studied were CD8+ and recognized the Merkel cell polyomavirus KLL epitope.

TCRdb's copy holds only in-frame clones and misses some; the assay was immunoSEQ multiplex PCR. Here the sample spans 25,000 or so clones, 70% to 90% being singletons. Every patient's tumor was robustly positive for Merkel cell polyomavirus Large T antigen on immunohistochemistry. Sample: lymph node tissue. The receptors here all came from a man between 45 and 60 years old with Merkel cell carcinoma.

The J gene is TRBJ1-2, the V gene TRBV11-2, with D possibly being TRBD1 (6 bases). The V end lost 4 bases, the J end lost 4 bases, and 16 bases lay between the germline ends. Germline V CDR1 and CDR2: SGHAT, FQNNGV. The CDR3 contains 15 residues. The CDR3 nucleotides read TGTGCCAGCAGCTCGCCAGACGGACAGTTCTATGGCTACACCTTC. This codes for CASSSPDGQFYGYTF.

V gene TRBV19 combines with J gene TRBJ1-5; perhaps TRBD1 as D (5 bases). The germline V and J ends were trimmed by 7 bases and 1 base, with 14 bases remaining between them. CDR3 length: 15 residues. CDR1 and CDR2 (germline): LNHDA, SQIVND (reference sequence). CDR3 DNA sequence: TGTGCCAGTACCCAGAATTCAGGGAGCAATCAGCCCCAGCATTTT. It codes for CASTQNSGSNQPQHF.

The V and J genes are TRBV7-2 and TRBJ1-1, with D unclear. Trimming took 4 bases from V and 1 from J, leaving 10 bases between them. From germline, CDR1 is SGHTA and CDR2 FQGNSA. The CDR3 extends over 14 amino acids. The CDR3 protein is CASSSRTRNTEAFF. The CDR3 DNA reads as TGTGCCAGCAGCTCCCGAACACGGAACACTGAAGCTTTCTTT.